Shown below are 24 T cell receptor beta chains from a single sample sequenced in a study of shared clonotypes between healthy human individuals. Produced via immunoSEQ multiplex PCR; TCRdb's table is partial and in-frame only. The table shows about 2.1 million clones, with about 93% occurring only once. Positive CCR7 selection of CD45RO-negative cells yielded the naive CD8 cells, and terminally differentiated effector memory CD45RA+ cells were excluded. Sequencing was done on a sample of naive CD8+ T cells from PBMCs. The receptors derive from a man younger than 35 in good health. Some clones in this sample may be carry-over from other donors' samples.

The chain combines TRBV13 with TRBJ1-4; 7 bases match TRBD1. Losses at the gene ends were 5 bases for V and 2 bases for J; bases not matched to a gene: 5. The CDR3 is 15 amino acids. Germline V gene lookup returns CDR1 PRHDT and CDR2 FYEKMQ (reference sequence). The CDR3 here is CASSGLQGTNEKLFF. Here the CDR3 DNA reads TGTGCCAGCAGCGGCTTACAGGGGACTAATGAAAAACTGTTTTTT.

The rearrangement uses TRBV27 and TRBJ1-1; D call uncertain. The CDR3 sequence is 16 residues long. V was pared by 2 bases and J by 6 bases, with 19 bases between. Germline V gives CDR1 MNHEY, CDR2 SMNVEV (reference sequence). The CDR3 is CASSLEFGATDSEAFF. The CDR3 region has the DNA TGTGCCAGCAGTTTAGAGTTTGGTGCCACGGACTCTGAAGCTTTCTTT.

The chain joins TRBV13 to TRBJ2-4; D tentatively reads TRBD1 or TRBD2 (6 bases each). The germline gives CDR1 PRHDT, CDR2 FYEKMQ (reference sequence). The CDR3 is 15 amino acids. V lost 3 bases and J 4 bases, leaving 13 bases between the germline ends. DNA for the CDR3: TGTGCCAGCAGCTTCTTAGGGGGGTATAAAAACATTCAGTACTTC. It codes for CASSFLGGYKNIQYF.

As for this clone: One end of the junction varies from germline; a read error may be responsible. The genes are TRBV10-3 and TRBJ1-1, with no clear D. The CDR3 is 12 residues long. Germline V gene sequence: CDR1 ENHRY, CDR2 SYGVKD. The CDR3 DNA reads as TGTGCCGTCAGCCCCGGGAACACTGAAGCTTTCTTT. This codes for CAVSPGNTEAFF.

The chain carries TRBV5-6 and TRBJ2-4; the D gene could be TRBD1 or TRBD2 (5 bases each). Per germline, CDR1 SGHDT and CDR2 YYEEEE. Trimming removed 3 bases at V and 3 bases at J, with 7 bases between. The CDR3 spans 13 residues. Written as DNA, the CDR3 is TGTGCCAGCAGCTATGGGGGCAAAAACATTCAGTACTTC. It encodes CASSYGGKNIQYF.

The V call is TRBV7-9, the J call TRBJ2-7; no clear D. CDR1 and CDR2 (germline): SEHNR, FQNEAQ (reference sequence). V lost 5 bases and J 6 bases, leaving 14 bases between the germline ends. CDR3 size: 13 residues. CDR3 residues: CASSLPRKAEQYF. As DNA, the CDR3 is TGTGCCAGCAGCCTACCCCGTAAGGCCGAGCAGTACTTC.

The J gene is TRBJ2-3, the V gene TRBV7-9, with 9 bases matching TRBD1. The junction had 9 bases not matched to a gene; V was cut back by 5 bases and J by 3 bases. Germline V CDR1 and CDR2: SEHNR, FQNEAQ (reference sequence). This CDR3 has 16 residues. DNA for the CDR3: TGTGCCAGCAGCGGGGAACAGGGGGCGAGGACAGATACGCAGTATTTT. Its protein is CASSGEQGARTDTQYF.

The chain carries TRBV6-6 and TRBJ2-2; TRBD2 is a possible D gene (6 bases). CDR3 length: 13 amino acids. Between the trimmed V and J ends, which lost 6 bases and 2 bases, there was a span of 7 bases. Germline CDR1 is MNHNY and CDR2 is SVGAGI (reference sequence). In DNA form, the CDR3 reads TGTGCCAGCAGGGGGGGTAACACCGGGGAGCTGTTTTTT. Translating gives CASRGGNTGELFF.

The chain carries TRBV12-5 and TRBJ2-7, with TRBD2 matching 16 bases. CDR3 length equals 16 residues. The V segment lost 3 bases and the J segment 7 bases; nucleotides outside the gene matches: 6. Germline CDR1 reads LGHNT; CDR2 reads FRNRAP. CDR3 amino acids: CASGFGTSGRAGEQYF. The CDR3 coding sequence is TGTGCTAGTGGTTTCGGGACTAGCGGGAGGGCTGGGGAGCAGTACTTC.

The CDR3 region has the DNA TGTGCCAGTAGTTTCGATGGCAGCAATCAGCCCCAGCATTTT. It translates to CASSFDGSNQPQHF. V usage is TRBV19 and J usage is TRBJ1-5; D unresolved. Germline values: CDR1 LNHDA, CDR2 SQIVND (reference sequence). CDR3 length equals 14 residues. Trimming stripped 5 bases from V and 1 base from J, with 9 bases between.

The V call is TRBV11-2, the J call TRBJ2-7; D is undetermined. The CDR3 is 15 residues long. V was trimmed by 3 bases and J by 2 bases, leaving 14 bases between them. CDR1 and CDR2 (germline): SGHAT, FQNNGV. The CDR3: CASSFFAVGTYEQYF. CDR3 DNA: TGTGCCAGCAGCTTTTTCGCAGTGGGGACCTACGAGCAGTACTTC.

For the CDR3, the DNA is TGTGCCAGCAGTTTACTTGGGACTAGCGGCCCTACCTACGAGCAGTACTTC. This gives the protein CASSLLGTSGPTYEQYF. The chain carries TRBV27 and TRBJ2-7; TRBD2 matches at 11 bases. CDR1 MNHEY and CDR2 SMNVEV come from the germline V gene (reference sequence). After removal of 2 bases from V and 2 bases from J, the junction contained 8 bases not matched to a gene. The CDR3 loop spans 17 amino acids.

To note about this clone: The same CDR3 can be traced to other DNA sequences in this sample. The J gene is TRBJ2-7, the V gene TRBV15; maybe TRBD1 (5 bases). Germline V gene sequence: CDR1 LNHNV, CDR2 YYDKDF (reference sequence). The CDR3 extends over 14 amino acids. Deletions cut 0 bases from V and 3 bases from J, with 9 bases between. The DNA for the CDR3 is TGTGCCACCAGCAGAGATAGGGGCGGCTACGAGCAGTACTTC. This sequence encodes CATSRDRGGYEQYF.

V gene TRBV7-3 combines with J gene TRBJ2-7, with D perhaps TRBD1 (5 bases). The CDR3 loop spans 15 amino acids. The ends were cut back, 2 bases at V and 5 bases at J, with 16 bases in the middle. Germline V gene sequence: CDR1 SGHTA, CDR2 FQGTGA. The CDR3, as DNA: TGTGCCAGCAGCTTAGTCAGGGCAAGGGGTCACGAGCAGTACTTC. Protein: CASSLVRARGHEQYF.

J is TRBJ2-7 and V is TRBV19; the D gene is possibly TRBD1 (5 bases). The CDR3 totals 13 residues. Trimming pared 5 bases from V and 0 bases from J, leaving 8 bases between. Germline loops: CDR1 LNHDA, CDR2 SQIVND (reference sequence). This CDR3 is CASSHDSSYEQYF. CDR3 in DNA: TGTGCCAGTAGTCACGACAGCTCCTACGAGCAGTACTTC.

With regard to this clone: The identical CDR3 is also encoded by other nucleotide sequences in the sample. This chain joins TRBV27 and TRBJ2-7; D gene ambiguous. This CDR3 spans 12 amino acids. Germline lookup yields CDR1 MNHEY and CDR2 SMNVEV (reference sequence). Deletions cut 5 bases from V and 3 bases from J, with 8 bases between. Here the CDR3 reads CASSRGRYEQYF. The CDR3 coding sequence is TGTGCCAGCAGTCGCGGCCGCTACGAGCAGTACTTC.

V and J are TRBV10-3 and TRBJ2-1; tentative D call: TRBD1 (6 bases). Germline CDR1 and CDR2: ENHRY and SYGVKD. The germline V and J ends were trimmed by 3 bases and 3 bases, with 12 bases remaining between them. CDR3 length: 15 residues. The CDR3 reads CAISEKTGVYNEQFF. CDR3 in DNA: TGTGCCATCAGTGAAAAGACAGGTGTCTACAATGAGCAGTTCTTC.

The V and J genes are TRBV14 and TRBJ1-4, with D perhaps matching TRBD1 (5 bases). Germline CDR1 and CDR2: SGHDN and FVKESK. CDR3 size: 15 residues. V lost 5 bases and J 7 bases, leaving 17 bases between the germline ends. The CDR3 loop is CASSSLEAGREKLFF. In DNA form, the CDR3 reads TGTGCCAGCAGCTCCCTGGAGGCAGGGCGTGAAAAACTGTTTTTT.

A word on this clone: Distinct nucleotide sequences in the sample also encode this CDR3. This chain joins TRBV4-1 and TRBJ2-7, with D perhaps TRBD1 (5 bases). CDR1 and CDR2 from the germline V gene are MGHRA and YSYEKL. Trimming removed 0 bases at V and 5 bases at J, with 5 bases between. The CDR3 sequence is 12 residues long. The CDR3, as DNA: TGCGCCAGCAGCCAAGACAGGGACGAGCAGTACTTC. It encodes CASSQDRDEQYF.

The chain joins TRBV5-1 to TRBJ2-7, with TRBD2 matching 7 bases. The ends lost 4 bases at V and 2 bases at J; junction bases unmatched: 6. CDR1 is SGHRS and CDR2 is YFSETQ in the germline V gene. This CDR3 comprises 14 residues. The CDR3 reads CASSTGGRAYEQYF. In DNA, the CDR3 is TGCGCCAGCAGCACGGGGGGAAGGGCCTACGAGCAGTACTTC.

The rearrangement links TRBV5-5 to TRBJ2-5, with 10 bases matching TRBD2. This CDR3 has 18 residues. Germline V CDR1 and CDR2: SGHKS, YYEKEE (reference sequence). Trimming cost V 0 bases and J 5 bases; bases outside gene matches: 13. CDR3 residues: CASSLEREGPEAIETQYF. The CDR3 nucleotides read TGTGCCAGCAGCTTGGAGCGGGAGGGCCCCGAAGCCATCGAGACCCAGTACTTC.

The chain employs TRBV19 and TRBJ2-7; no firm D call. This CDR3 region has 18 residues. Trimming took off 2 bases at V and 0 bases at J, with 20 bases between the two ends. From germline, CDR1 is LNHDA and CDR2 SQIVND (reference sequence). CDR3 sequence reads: CASSIKIMETGSSYEQYF. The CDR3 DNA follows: TGTGCCAGTAGTATAAAAATTATGGAGACGGGTAGCTCCTACGAGCAGTACTTC. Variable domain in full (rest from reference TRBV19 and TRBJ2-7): DGGITQSPKYLFRKEGQNVTLSCEQNLNHDAMYWYRQDPGQGLRLIYYSQIVNDFQKGDIAEGYSVSREKKESFPLTVTSAQKNPTAFYLCASSIKIMETGSSYEQYFGPGTRLTVT.

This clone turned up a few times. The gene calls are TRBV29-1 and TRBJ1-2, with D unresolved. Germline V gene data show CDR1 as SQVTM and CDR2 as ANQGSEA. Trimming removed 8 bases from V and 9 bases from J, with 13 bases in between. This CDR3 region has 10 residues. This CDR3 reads CSPGLLRYTF. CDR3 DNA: TGCAGCCCTGGGTTACTCCGCTACACCTTC.

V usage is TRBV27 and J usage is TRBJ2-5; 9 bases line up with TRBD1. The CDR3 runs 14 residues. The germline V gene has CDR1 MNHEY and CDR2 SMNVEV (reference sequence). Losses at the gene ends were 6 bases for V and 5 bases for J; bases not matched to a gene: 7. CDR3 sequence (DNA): TGTGCCAGCAGCTACACAGGGGGCCAGGAGACCCAGTACTTC. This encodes CASSYTGGQETQYF.